The 21 T cell receptor beta chains reported below all come from one sample, sequenced in a study of cytomegalovirus exposure and HLA in healthy donors. TCRdb keeps only in-frame clones here, not all; method: immunoSEQ multiplex PCR. The sample holds about 190,000 clones; roughly four fifths are singletons and the top ten take 2.8%. The specimen was PBMCs. The receptors shown here come from a woman aged 18-35 years in good health and CMV-seropositive.

The chain carries TRBV11-2 and TRBJ2-7; 8 positions agree with TRBD2. Looked up from germline, CDR1 is SGHAT and CDR2 is FQNNGV. J lost 2 bases, V lost 6 bases, and 6 bases had no gene match. The CDR3 is made up of 14 amino acids. CDR3 in DNA: TGTGCCAGCAGTATGGCGGGGGGACCCTACGAGCAGTACTTC. Translated: CASSMAGGPYEQYF.

Only one count was recorded for this clone. V usage is TRBV28 and J usage is TRBJ2-1, with 7 positions matching TRBD1. Germline CDR1 and CDR2: MDHEN and SYDVKM. Trimming at V came to 2 bases and at J to 9 bases, leaving 4 bases not matched to a gene. This CDR3 comprises 13 residues. CDR3 DNA: TGTGCCAGCAGTTTACGCACAGGGGCTGAGCAGTTCTTC. Translation: CASSLRTGAEQFF. The whole variable domain, remainder taken from reference TRBV28 and TRBJ2-1, is DVKVTQSSRYLVKRTGEKVFLECVQDMDHENMFWYRQDPGLGLRLIYFSYDVKMKEKGDIPEGYSVSREKKERFSLILESASTNQTSMYLCASSLRTGAEQFFGPGTRLTVL.

V usage is TRBV13 and J usage is TRBJ2-1; TRBD1 agrees at 7 bases. With 1 base clipped from V and 7 bases from J, the junction kept 13 bases outside the gene matches. This CDR3 comprises 17 residues. Per germline, CDR1 PRHDT and CDR2 FYEKMQ (reference sequence). CDR3 protein: CASSLEDRSRSTNEQFF. The DNA for the CDR3 is TGTGCCAGCAGCTTAGAGGACAGGTCACGGTCGACTAATGAGCAGTTCTTC. Full variable domain (rest looked up from reference TRBV13 and TRBJ2-1): AAGVIQSPRHLIKEKRETATLKCYPIPRHDTVYWYQQGPGQDPQFLISFYEKMQSDKGSIPDRFSAQQFSDYHSELNMSSLELGDSALYFCASSLEDRSRSTNEQFFGPGTRLTVL.

The V call is TRBV27, the J call TRBJ2-7; tentatively, D is TRBD2 (6 bases). The ends were cut back, 11 bases at V and 5 bases at J, with 22 bases in the middle. The germline gives CDR1 MNHEY, CDR2 SMNVEV (reference sequence). The CDR3 contains 14 residues. The CDR3 DNA follows: TGTGCCTCCGCAGCCCAGGAGGGCCGTAACGAGCAGTACTTC. This translates into CASAAQEGRNEQYF.

This sequence joins TRBV9 and TRBJ2-2; D is possibly TRBD1 (5 bases). Germline lookup yields CDR1 SGDLS and CDR2 YYNGEE. V was trimmed by 4 bases and J by 4 bases, leaving 14 bases between them. This CDR3 comprises 15 residues. The CDR3 DNA sequence: TGTGCCAGCAGCCCCCATAGGACACCCACCGGGGAGCTGTTTTTT. Translating it yields CASSPHRTPTGELFF.

The DNA of the CDR3 is TGTGCCATCAGGCCCACGGGACAGGAGACTTCTGTCTATGGCTACACCTTC. It specifies CAIRPTGQETSVYGYTF. The rearrangement links TRBV10-3 to TRBJ1-2; 8 bases match TRBD1. Germline V gives CDR1 ENHRY, CDR2 SYGVKD. The CDR3 loop spans 17 amino acids. V shed 6 bases and J 4 bases; nucleotides not matched to a gene: 16.

The chain joins TRBV5-6 to TRBJ1-4; D is perhaps TRBD1 (5 bases). Germline-derived CDR1 and CDR2 are SGHDT and YYEEEE. The CDR3 length is 14 residues. V was pared by 4 bases and J by 5 bases, with 12 bases between. CDR3 coding DNA: TGTGCCAGCAGCAGACAGCCCGTGAATGAAAAACTGTTTTTT. It specifies CASSRQPVNEKLFF.

The chain is built from TRBV5-4 and TRBJ1-2; D remains ambiguous. The CDR3 length is 14 residues. V lost 6 bases and J 2 bases, leaving 14 bases between the germline ends. Germline loops: CDR1 SGHNT, CDR2 YYREEE (reference sequence). Here the CDR3 DNA reads TGTGCCAGCAACCAGGATGGTACAAACTATGGCTACACCTTC. This encodes CASNQDGTNYGYTF.

This chain connects TRBV18 to TRBJ1-1; D is unclear. V was cut by 4 bases and J by 1 base, with 10 bases left in between. CDR1 KGHSH and CDR2 LQKENI come from the germline V gene. The CDR3 runs 14 residues. CDR3: CASSLQEGNTEAFF. CDR3 bases: TGTGCCAGCTCACTCCAGGAAGGGAACACTGAAGCTTTCTTT.

The chain combines TRBV19 with TRBJ2-7, with D maybe TRBD1 (6 bases). Trimming pared 7 bases from V and 7 bases from J, leaving 20 bases between. Germline V lookup: CDR1 LNHDA, CDR2 SQIVND (reference sequence). This CDR3 spans 14 amino acids. CDR3 nucleotides: TGTGCCAGTAAACCTTGGGGGCCGAGCGATGAGCAGTACTTC. This codes for CASKPWGPSDEQYF.

The chain has TRBV6-5 and TRBJ1-2, with D tentatively TRBD1 (6 bases). V lost 6 bases and J 6 bases, leaving 20 bases between the germline ends. The germline V gene has CDR1 MNHEY and CDR2 SVGAGI. The length of the CDR3 is 15 residues. The CDR3 nucleotides are TGTGCCAGCAGAACCGGGGGGCGAGCGGTGGATGGCTACACCTTC. It is translated as CASRTGGRAVDGYTF.

The chain joins TRBV9 to TRBJ1-2; possible D gene TRBD1, 6 bases. Trimming took 2 bases from V and 0 from J, leaving 14 bases between them. The V gene's germline CDR1 is SGDLS and CDR2 YYNGEE. CDR3 length: 16 amino acids. CDR3 DNA sequence: TGTGCCAGCAGCGTCAGCCGGGACACAGCTAACTATGGCTACACCTTC. It codes for CASSVSRDTANYGYTF.

This rearrangement joins TRBV6-1 to TRBJ1-1, with 10 bases aligning to TRBD1. Germline V gene sequence: CDR1 MNHNS, CDR2 SASEGT. Unmatched junction bases numbered 6, after V lost 4 bases and J lost 1 base. CDR3 size: 16 residues. The CDR3 DNA follows: TGTGCCAGCAGTGGATCTCGGGACAGGGGGAACACTGAAGCTTTCTTT. Translated, it gives CASSGSRDRGNTEAFF.

CDR3 DNA: TGCAGCGTTGAACGGGACTCCGTGGATGGCTACACCTTC. This gives the protein CSVERDSVDGYTF. This chain links TRBV29-1 with TRBJ1-2; TRBD1 might be the D (5 bases). V lost 2 bases to trimming and J lost 6 bases, with 13 bases between them. CDR3 size: 13 residues. From germline, CDR1 is SQVTM and CDR2 ANQGSEA.

This chain links TRBV19 with TRBJ1-5, with 8 bases identical to TRBD1. This CDR3 spans 14 amino acids. The V segment lost 7 bases and the J segment 11 bases; nucleotides outside the gene matches: 13. The germline CDR1 and CDR2 sequences are LNHDA and SQIVND (reference sequence). The chain's CDR3 is CASIQSPGGASQHF. In DNA form, the CDR3 reads TGTGCCAGTATCCAATCTCCAGGGGGCGCATCCCAGCATTTT.

The V call is TRBV28, the J call TRBJ2-2; the match to TRBD1 covers 8 bases. This CDR3 has 16 amino acids. The V gene's germline CDR1 is MDHEN and CDR2 SYDVKM. V lost 6 bases to trimming and J lost 4 bases; unmatched junction nucleotides: 10. CDR3 sequence (DNA): TGTGCCAGCAGCTCCCCCGGGACAGGTAGCACCGGGGAGCTGTTTTTT. Translation gives CASSSPGTGSTGELFF.

The rearrangement uses TRBV2 and TRBJ2-2; 7 bases are a match to TRBD1. J lost 1 base, V lost 6 bases, and 8 bases had no gene match. The CDR3 has 16 residues. The V gene's germline CDR1 is SNHLY and CDR2 FYNNEI. In DNA, the CDR3 is TGTGCCAGCAGCAAACAGGGGACGAAGAACACCGGGGAGCTGTTTTTT. It specifies CASSKQGTKNTGELFF.

As for this clone: Other DNA sequences in the sample encode the same CDR3. V usage is TRBV19 and J usage is TRBJ2-7, with D maybe TRBD2 (5 bases). Germline assignment: CDR1 LNHDA and CDR2 SQIVND (reference sequence). CDR3 length equals 13 residues. V was pared by 1 base and J by 2 bases, with 6 bases between. The CDR3 is CASSIGRAYEQYF. CDR3 DNA sequence: TGTGCCAGTAGTATAGGGCGGGCCTACGAGCAGTACTTC.

V gene TRBV7-3 combines with J gene TRBJ1-6; tentative D call: TRBD1 (6 bases). The CDR3 is 14 residues long. CDR1 SGHTA and CDR2 FQGTGA come from the germline V gene. The V end lost 5 bases, the J end lost 5 bases, and 10 bases lay between the germline ends. The CDR3 DNA reads TGTGCCAGCAGCCAGGGACACCATAATTCACCCCTCCACTTT. Translation: CASSQGHHNSPLHF.

This rearrangement joins TRBV13 to TRBJ1-2; D is ambiguous. Between the trimmed V and J ends, which lost 4 bases and 8 bases, there was a span of 14 bases. Germline CDR1 is PRHDT and CDR2 is FYEKMQ (reference sequence). The CDR3 is made up of 13 amino acids. The DNA of the CDR3 is TGTGCCAGCAGCTCGGGTCGCCTCGGGGGCTACACCTTC. Amino acids: CASSSGRLGGYTF.

The chain couples TRBV5-8 to TRBJ2-6; D unclear. Germline CDR1 and CDR2: SGHTS and YDEGEE. Trimming took off 2 bases at V and 2 bases at J, with 5 bases between the two ends. The CDR3 totals 14 residues. The CDR3 nucleotides read TGTGCCAGCAGCTTTGCGGCTGGGGCCAACGTCCTGACTTTC. This gives the protein CASSFAAGANVLTF.